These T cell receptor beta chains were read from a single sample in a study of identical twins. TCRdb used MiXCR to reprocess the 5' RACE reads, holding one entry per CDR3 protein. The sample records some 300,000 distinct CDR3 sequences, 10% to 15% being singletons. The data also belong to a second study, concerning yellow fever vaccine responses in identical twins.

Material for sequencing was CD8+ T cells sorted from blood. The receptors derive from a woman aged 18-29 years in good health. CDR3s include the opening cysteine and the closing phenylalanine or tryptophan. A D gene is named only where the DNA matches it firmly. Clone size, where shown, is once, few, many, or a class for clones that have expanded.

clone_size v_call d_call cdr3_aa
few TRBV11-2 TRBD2 CASSLGTGLVAGAYTDTQYF
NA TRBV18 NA CASSPGGFYGYTF
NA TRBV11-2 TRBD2 CASSLDYPREGRYEQYF
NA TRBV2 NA CASSEGVGDEQYF
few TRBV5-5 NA CASRSSGGQLSYEQYF
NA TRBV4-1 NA CASSQVVNTEAFF
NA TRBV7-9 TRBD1 CASSSTGGFYGYTF
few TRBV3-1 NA CASSPPGVAGELFF
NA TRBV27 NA CASSFPRNTEAFF
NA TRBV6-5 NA CASSSLDGQETQYF
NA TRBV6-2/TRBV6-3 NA CASSRTEISNYGYTF
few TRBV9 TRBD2 CASSASGTSGFTDTQYF
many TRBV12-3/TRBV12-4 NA CASSFSGELFF
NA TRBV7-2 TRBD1 CASNRGTASGNTIYF
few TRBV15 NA CATRRNSVETQYF
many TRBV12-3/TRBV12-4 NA CASSLMNTEAFF
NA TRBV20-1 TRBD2 CSARPRTSSPYEQYF
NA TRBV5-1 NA CASSLEPGGSNTEAFF
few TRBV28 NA CASSSWLFDHRPDIQYF
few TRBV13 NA CASRPVTVNTEAFF
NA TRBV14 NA CASSQGAGWETQYF
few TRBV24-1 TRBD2 CATSDSPTGRMSEQYF
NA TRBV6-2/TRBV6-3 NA CASSYAQGRGDTEAFF
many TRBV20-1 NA CSASGSDQPQHF
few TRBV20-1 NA CSTKSGFSYNEQFF
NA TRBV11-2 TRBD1 CASSPPGTGGSNNEQFF
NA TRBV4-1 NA CASRMSTGGGYTF
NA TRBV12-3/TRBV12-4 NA CASNLGSDYNSPLHF
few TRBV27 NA CASRPRAGYNEQFF
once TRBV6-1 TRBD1 CASSQTPGQGGTEAFF
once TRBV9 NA CASSETVDTDTQYF
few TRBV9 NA CASSVGGVGEQYF
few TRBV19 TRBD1 CASSRDRGLNGYTF
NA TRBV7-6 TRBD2 CASSFRGERELSTDTQYF
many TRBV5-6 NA CASSLGWNTEAFF
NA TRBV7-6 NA CASSPSVGVDTGELFF
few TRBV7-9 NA CASSSPKELAETQYF
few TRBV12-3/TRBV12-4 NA CASRDRAYNEQFF
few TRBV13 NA CASSFQPEAFF
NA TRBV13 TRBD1 CASSPSDRGRKETQYF
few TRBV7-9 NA CASRNEREGQNEQFF
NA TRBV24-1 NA CATSIGGSSLSTDTQYF
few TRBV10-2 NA CASSEWAGWDEQFF
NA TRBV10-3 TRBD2 CAIMRQAGGYNEQFF
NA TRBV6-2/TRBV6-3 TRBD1 CASSYGQGSSPLHF
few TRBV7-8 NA CASSFRQAAYNEQFF
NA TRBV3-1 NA CASSQVGASLNTEAFF
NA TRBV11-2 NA CASTSGEGHYEQYF
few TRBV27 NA CASSLYGSYNEQFF
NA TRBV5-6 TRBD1 CASSWRQGQPPYEQYF
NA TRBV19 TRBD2 CASSKAGGYYNEQFF
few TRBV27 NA CASIQFGASDSTDTQYF
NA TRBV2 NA CASSARDTNPDIQYF
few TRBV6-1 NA CASSPDGVLCLTF
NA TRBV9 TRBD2 CASSPSGSINEQFF
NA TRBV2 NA CATFEGGPYNEQFF
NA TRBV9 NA CASSVVGEGDYGYTF